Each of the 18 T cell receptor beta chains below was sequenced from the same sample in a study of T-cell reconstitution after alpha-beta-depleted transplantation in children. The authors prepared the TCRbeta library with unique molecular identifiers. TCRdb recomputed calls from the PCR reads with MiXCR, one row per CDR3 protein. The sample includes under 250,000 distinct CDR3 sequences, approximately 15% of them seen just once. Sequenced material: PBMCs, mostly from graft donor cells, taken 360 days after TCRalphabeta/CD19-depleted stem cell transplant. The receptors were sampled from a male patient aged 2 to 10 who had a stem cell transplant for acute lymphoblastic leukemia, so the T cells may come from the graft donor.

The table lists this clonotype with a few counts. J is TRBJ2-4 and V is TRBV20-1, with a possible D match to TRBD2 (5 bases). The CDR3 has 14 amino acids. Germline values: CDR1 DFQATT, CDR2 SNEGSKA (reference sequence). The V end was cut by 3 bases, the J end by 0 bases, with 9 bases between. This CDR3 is CSASLALAKNIQYF. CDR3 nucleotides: TGCAGTGCTAGTCTAGCACTAGCCAAAAACATTCAGTACTTC.

CDR3 amino acids: CAIRGGGMNTGELFF. The CDR3, as DNA: TGTGCCATCAGGGGGGGCGGAATGAACACCGGGGAGCTGTTTTTT. The chain is built from TRBV10-3 and TRBJ2-2, with D perhaps assigned TRBD1 or TRBD2 (6 bases each). The germline V and J ends were trimmed by 6 bases and 1 base, with 12 bases remaining between them. The CDR3 extends over 15 amino acids. Looked up from germline, CDR1 is ENHRY and CDR2 is SYGVKD.

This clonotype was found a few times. In DNA, the CDR3 is TGCGCCAGCAGCCAAGAAGGACTAGCGGGGGGAACAAGCTCCTACAATGAGCAGTTCTTC. Translating gives CASSQEGLAGGTSSYNEQFF. The rearrangement uses TRBV4-3 and TRBJ2-1; 14 nucleotides agree with TRBD2. Trimming took 0 bases from V and 0 from J; bases not matched to a gene: 7. Germline V lookup: CDR1 LGHNA, CDR2 YSLEER. CDR3 length equals 20 residues.

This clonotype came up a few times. This CDR3 reads CASSQSGTSGAPQYF. The DNA for the CDR3 is TGTGCCAGCAGCCAATCCGGGACTAGCGGGGCCCCGCAGTATTTT. The chain recombines TRBV3-1 with TRBJ2-3; TRBD2 matches at 13 bases. The CDR3 totals 15 residues. The trim removed 2 bases at V and 10 bases at J, leaving 6 bases unmatched. Looked up from germline, CDR1 is LGHDT and CDR2 is YNNKEL (reference sequence).

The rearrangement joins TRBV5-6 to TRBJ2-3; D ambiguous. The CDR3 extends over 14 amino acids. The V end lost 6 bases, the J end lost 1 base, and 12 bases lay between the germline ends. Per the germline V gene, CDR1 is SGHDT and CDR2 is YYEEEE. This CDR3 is CASTPVSRTDTQYF. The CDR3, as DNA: TGTGCCAGCACCCCGGTTAGCCGCACAGATACGCAGTATTTT.

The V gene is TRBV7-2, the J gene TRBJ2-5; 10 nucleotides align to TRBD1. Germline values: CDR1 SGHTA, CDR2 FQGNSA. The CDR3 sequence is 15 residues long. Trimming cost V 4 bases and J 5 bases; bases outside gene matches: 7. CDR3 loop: CASSSTRTGGETQYF. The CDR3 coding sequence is TGTGCCAGCAGCTCCACCCGGACAGGGGGGGAGACCCAGTACTTC.

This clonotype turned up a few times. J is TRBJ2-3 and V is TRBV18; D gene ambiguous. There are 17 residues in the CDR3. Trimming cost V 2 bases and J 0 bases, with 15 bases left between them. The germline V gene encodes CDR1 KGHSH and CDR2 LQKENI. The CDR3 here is CASSPKNPERSTDTQYF. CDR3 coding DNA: TGTGCCAGCTCACCAAAGAATCCGGAGAGGAGCACAGATACGCAGTATTTT.

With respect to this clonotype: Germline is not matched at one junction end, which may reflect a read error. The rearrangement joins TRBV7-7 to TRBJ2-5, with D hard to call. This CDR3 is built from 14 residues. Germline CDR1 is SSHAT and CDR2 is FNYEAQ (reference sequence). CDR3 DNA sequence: TGTGCTAGCAGCTTACTCGGCGGCCAAGAGACCCAGTACTTC. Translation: CASSLLGGQETQYF.

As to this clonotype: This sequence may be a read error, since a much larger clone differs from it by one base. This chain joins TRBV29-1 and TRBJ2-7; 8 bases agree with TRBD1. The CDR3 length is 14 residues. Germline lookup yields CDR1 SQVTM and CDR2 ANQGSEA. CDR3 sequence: CSVDIQGGPYEEYF. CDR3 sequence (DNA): TGCAGCGTTGACATACAGGGGGGCCCCTACGAGGAGTACTTC.

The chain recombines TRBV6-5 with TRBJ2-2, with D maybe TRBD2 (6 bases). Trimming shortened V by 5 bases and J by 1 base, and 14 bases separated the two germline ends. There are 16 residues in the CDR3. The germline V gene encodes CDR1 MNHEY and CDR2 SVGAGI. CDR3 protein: CASSTLRRENTGELFF. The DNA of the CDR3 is TGTGCCAGCAGTACTCTGAGGAGGGAGAACACCGGGGAGCTGTTTTTT.

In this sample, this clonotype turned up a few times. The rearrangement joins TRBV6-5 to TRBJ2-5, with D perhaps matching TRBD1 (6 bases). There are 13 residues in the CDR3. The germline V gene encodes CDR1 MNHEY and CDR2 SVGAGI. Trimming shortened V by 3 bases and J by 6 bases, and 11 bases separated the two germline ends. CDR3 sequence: CASSYGGAKTQYF. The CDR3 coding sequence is TGTGCCAGCAGTTATGGGGGCGCGAAGACCCAGTACTTC.

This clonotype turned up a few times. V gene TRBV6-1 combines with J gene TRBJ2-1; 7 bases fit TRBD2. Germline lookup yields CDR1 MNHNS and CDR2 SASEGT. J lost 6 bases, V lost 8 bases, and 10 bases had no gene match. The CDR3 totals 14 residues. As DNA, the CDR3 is TGTGCCAGCGGGCTAGCGGCGGTGTTCAATGAGCAGTTCTTC. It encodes CASGLAAVFNEQFF.

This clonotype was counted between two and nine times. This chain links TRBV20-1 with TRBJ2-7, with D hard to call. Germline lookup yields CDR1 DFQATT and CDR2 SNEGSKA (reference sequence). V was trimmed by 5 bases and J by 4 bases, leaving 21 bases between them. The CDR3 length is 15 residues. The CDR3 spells CSARNDRQYAYEQYF. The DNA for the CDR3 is TGCAGTGCTCGCAACGATCGCCAGTACGCGTACGAGCAGTACTTC.

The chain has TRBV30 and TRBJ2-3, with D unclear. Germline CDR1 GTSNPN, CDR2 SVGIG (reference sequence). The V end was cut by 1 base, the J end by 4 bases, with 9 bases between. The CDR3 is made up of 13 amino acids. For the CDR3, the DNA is TGTGCCTGGAGTGAAATTGATGCAGATACGCAGTATTTT. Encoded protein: CAWSEIDADTQYF.

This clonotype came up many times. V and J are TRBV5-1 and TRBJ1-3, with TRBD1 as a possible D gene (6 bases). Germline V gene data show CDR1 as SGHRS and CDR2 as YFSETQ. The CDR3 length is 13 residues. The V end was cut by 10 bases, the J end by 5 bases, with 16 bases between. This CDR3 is CALRGSARNTIYF. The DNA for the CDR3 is TGCGCCCTCAGGGGATCAGCAAGAAACACCATATATTTT.

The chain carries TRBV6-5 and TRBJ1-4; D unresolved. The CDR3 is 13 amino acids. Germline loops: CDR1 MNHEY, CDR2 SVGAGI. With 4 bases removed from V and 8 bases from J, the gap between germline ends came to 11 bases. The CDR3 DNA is TGTGCCAGCAGTTTCTTGACGGGCGAAAAACTGTTTTTT. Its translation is CASSFLTGEKLFF.

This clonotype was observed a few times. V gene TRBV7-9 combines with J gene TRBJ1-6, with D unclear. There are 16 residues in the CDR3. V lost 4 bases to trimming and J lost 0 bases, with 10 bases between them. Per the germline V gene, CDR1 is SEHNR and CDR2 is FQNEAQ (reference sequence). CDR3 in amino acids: CASSSDGSSYNSPLHF. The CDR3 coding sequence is TGTGCCAGCAGCTCGGACGGGAGCTCCTATAATTCACCCCTCCACTTT.

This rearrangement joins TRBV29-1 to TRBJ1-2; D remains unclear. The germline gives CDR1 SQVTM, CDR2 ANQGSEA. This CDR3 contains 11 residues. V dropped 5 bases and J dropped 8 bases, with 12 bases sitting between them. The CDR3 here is CSVWASRGYTF. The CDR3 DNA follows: TGCAGCGTTTGGGCCAGTAGGGGCTACACCTTC.